Only a few counts were recorded for the clone carrying this T cell receptor (beta chain). The antigen is unknown. Six healthy women, forming three identical twin pairs, donated samples. The V gene's germline CDR1 is SGHNT and CDR2 YYREEE (reference sequence). V lost 4 bases and J lost 5, with 9 bases in between. The CDR3 length is 13 residues. This record comes from a study of identical twins' blood T cells. Broader study findings: Mainly, cloneset size products determined shared clonotypes, twins included.

TCRdb fed the 5' RACE reads into MiXCR, producing one record per CDR3 protein. The repertoire holds 350,000 to 400,000 distinct CDR3 sequences, with 28% as singletons. V and J are TRBV5-4 and TRBJ1-4; D is ambiguous. Sequenced material: PBMCs. The origin of this receptor is a woman between 18 and 50 years old in good health. In nucleotides, the CDR3 is TGTGCCAGCAGCGGTCAGACCAATGAAAAACTGTTTTTT. Residues: CASSGQTNEKLFF.